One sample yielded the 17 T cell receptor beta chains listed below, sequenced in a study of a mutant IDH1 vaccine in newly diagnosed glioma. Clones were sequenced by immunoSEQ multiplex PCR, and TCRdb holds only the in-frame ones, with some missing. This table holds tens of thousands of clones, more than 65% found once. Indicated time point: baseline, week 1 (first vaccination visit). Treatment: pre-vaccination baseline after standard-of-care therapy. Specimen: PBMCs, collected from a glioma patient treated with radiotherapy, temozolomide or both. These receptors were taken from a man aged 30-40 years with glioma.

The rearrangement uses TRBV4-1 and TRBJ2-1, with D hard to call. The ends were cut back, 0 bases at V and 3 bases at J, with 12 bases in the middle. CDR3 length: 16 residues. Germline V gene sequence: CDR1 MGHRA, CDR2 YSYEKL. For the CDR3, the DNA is TGCGCCAGCAGCCAAGAAGGGCAGTCCGTCTACAATGAGCAGTTCTTC. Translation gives CASSQEGQSVYNEQFF.

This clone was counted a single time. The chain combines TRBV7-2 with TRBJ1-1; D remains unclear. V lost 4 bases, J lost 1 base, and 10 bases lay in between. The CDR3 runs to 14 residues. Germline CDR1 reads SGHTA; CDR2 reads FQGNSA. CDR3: CASSSIYANTEAFF. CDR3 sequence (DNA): TGTGCCAGCAGCTCGATTTACGCGAACACTGAAGCTTTCTTT.

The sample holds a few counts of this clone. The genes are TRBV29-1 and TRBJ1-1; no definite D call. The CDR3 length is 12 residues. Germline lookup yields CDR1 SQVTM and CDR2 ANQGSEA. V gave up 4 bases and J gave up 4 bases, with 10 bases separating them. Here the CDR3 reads CSVGGWGTEAFF. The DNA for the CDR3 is TGCAGCGTTGGTGGGTGGGGCACTGAAGCTTTCTTT.

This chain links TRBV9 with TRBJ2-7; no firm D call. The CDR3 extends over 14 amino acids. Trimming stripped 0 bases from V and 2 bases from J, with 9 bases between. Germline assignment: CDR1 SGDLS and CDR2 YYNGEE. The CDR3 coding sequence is TGTGCCAGCAGCGTAGAGGCTAGGACCTACGAGCAGTACTTC. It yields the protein CASSVEARTYEQYF.

The CDR3 loop is CASRERDVLSGANVLTF. CDR3 bases: TGTGCCAGCAGAGAACGGGACGTCCTCTCTGGGGCCAACGTCCTGACTTTC. The chain has TRBV6-1 and TRBJ2-6; D is possibly TRBD1 or TRBD2 (5 bases each). There are 17 residues in the CDR3. CDR1 is MNHNS and CDR2 is SASEGT in the germline V gene. Trimming stripped 6 bases from V and 0 bases from J, with 15 bases between.

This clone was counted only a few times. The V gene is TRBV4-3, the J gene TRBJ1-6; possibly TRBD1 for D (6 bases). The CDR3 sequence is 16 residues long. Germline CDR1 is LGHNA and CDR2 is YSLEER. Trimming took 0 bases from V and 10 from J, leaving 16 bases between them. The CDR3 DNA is TGCGCCAGCAGCCAAGATGTATCCAGGGGCAAATCACCCCTCCACTTT. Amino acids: CASSQDVSRGKSPLHF.

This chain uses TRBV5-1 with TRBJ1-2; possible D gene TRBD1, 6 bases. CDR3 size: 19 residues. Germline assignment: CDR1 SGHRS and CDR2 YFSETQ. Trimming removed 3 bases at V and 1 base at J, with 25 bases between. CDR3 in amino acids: CASSSKALYEGGGNYGYTF. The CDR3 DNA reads TGCGCCAGCAGCTCCAAAGCCCTCTACGAGGGAGGGGGTAACTATGGCTACACCTTC.

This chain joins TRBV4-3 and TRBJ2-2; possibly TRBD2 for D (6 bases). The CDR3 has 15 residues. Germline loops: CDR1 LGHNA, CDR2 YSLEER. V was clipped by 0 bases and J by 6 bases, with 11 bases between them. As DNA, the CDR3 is TGCGCCAGCAGCCAAGAGGAGGGGAGGTCCGGGGAGCTGTTTTTT. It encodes CASSQEEGRSGELFF.

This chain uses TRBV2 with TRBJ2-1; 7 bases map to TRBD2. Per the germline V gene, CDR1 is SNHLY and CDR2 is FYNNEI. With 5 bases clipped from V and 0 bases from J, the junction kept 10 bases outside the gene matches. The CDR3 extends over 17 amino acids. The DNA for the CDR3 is TGTGCCAGCAGTCCTTTATTGACTAGCAGCTCCTACAATGAGCAGTTCTTC. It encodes CASSPLLTSSSYNEQFF.

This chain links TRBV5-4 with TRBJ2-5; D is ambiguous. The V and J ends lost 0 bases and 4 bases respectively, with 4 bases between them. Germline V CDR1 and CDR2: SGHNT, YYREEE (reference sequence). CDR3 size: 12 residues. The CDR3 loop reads CASSLDGETQYF. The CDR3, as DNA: TGTGCCAGCAGCTTGGATGGAGAGACCCAGTACTTC.

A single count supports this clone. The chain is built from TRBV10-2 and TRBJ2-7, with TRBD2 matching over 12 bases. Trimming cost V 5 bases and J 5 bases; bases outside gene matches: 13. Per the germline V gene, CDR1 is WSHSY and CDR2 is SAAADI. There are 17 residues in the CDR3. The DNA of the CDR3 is TGCGCCAGCAGTCTACCCGACAGACTAGCGGGAGACCACGAGCAGTACTTC. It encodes CASSLPDRLAGDHEQYF.

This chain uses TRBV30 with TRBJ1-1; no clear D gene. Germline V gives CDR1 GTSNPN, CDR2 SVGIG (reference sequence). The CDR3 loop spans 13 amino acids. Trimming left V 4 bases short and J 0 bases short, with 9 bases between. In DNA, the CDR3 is TGTGCCTGGAAGTCGGAGATGAACACTGAAGCTTTCTTT. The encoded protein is CAWKSEMNTEAFF.

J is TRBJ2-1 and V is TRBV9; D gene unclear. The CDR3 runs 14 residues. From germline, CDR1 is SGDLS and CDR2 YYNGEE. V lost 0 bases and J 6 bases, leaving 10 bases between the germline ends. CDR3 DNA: TGTGCCAGCAGCGTAGAAGGGTATAGCAATGAGCAGTTCTTC. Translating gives CASSVEGYSNEQFF.

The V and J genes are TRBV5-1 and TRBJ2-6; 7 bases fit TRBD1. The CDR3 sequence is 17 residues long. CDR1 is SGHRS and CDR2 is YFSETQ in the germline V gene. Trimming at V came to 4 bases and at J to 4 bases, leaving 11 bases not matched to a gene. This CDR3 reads CASSHRRTGLGANVLTF. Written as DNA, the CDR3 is TGCGCCAGCAGCCACCGTCGGACAGGCTTAGGGGCCAACGTCCTGACTTTC.

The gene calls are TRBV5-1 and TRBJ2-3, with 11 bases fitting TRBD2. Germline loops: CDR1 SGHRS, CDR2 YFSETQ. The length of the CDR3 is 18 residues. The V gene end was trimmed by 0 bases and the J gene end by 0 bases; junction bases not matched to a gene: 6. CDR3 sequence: CASSLVSGGAPSTDTQYF. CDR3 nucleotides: TGCGCCAGCAGCTTGGTTAGCGGGGGGGCCCCTAGCACAGATACGCAGTATTTT. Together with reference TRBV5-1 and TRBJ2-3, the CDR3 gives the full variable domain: KAGVTQTPRYLIKTRGQQVTLSCSPISGHRSVSWYQQTPGQGLQFLFEYFSETQRNKGNFPGRFSGRQFSNSRSEMNVSTLELGDSALYLCASSLVSGGAPSTDTQYFGPGTRLTVL.

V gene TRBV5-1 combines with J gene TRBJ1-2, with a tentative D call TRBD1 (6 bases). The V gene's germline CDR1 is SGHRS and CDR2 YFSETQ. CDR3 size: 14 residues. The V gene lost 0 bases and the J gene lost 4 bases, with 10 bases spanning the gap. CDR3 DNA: TGCGCCAGCAGCTTGGGTTTGGACAGCTATGGCTACACCTTC. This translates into CASSLGLDSYGYTF.

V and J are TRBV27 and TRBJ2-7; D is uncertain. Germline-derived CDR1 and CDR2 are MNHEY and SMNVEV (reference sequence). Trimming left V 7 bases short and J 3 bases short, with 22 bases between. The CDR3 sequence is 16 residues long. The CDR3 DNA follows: TGTGCCAGCACCCGCGTCATCCCGGGTCGGATCTACGAGCAGTACTTC. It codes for CASTRVIPGRIYEQYF.